These 18 T cell receptor beta chains came from one sample sequenced in a study of naive and memory T cell subsets. A UMI-containing oligonucleotide was joined by 3' ligation to the TCR cDNA template. Four PCR rounds used nested alpha and beta constant region primers plus the SP2 primer. TCRdb reprocessed the 5' RACE reads via MiXCR and lists one record per CDR3 protein. The data hold about 60,000 distinct CDR3 sequences, with 8% observed a single time. These receptors were taken from a female donor in good health.

Many counts were recorded for this clonotype. The chain is built from TRBV11-2 and TRBJ2-1; TRBD2 matches at 8 bases. From germline, CDR1 is SGHAT and CDR2 FQNNGV. V lost 2 bases and J lost 4; bases outside the gene matches: 4. The CDR3 extends over 15 amino acids. Here the CDR3 DNA reads TGTGCCAGCAGCTTACGCCAGCGGGGGTACAATGAGCAGTTCTTC. This codes for CASSLRQRGYNEQFF.

The chain links TRBV9 to TRBJ2-7, with TRBD2 as a possible D gene (5 bases). Trimming stripped 0 bases from V and 3 bases from J, with 13 bases between. The germline V gene has CDR1 SGDLS and CDR2 YYNGEE. CDR3 length: 15 residues. CDR3 region: CASSVASGRNYEQYF. The CDR3 nucleotides read TGTGCCAGCAGCGTAGCGAGCGGCAGGAACTACGAGCAGTACTTC.

This rearrangement joins TRBV6-4 to TRBJ2-1; possibly TRBD1 or TRBD2 for D (5 bases each). Looked up from germline, CDR1 is MRHNA and CDR2 is SNTAGT. The CDR3 is 16 residues long. V was cut by 6 bases and J by 5 bases, with 20 bases left in between. DNA of the CDR3: TGTGCCAGCAGGCCGCTAGGGACCCCGGCCCACAATGAGCAGTTCTTC. Amino acids: CASRPLGTPAHNEQFF.

There are a few counts of this clonotype. The chain links TRBV6-6 to TRBJ1-1; weak D call: TRBD1 (6 bases). Germline CDR1 and CDR2: MNHNY and SVGAGI (reference sequence). V lost 6 bases, J lost 0 bases, and 14 bases lay in between. This CDR3 spans 15 amino acids. CDR3 DNA sequence: TGTGCCAGCAGCTGGCAGGGGCGGGTGAACACTGAAGCTTTCTTT. Encoded protein: CASSWQGRVNTEAFF.

This clonotype showed up just a few times. The chain is built from TRBV5-1 and TRBJ1-1, with TRBD1 identical over 7 bases. There are 22 residues in the CDR3. Germline V gene lookup returns CDR1 SGHRS and CDR2 YFSETQ. The ends lost 4 bases at V and 0 bases at J; junction bases unmatched: 27. The CDR3 sequence is CASSRTGDFGFRSPRMNTEAFF. The DNA for the CDR3 is TGCGCCAGCAGCCGGACAGGAGATTTTGGCTTTCGCTCCCCAAGAATGAACACTGAAGCTTTCTTT.

This clonotype was detected ten times or more. This rearrangement joins TRBV15 to TRBJ1-6; tentatively, D is TRBD1 (5 bases). The CDR3 spans 13 residues. V lost 8 bases and J 9 bases, leaving 14 bases between the germline ends. The germline V gene has CDR1 LNHNV and CDR2 YYDKDF (reference sequence). Here the CDR3 reads CATRAGPGSPLHF. CDR3 nucleotide sequence: TGTGCCACCCGAGCGGGGCCCGGTTCACCCCTCCACTTT.

This clonotype was detected only a few times. In nucleotides, the CDR3 is TGCAGCGTCCTTCGCCCGACTAGCGGGAGTACAGATACGCAGTATTTT. This codes for CSVLRPTSGSTDTQYF. V is TRBV29-1 and J is TRBJ2-3; 12 nucleotides match TRBD2. Trimming took 6 bases from V and 3 from J; bases not matched to a gene: 10. The CDR3 has 16 residues. Germline V lookup: CDR1 SQVTM, CDR2 ANQGSEA.

The table lists this clonotype with many counts. V is TRBV7-2 and J is TRBJ2-7; tentative D call: TRBD1 (6 bases). Trimming left V 2 bases short and J 2 bases short, with 10 bases between. The CDR3 runs to 14 residues. The germline CDR1 and CDR2 sequences are SGHTA and FQGNSA. The CDR3 nucleotides are TGTGCCAGCAGCTTATCCCGGGACACCTACGAGCAGTACTTC. This encodes CASSLSRDTYEQYF.

This clonotype was seen only a few times. The chain employs TRBV6-2 or TRBV6-3 and TRBJ1-2; no clear D gene. CDR3 size: 17 residues. Trimming shortened V by 0 bases and J by 4 bases, and 18 bases separated the two germline ends. Germline V gives CDR1 MNHEY, CDR2 SVGEGT. This chain's CDR3 is CASSYSLEAQAVYGYTF. For the CDR3, the DNA is TGTGCCAGCAGTTACTCGTTGGAGGCGCAGGCGGTCTATGGCTACACCTTC.

This clonotype was counted only a few times. The V gene is TRBV7-9, the J gene TRBJ1-3; maybe TRBD1 (6 bases). The CDR3 runs to 15 residues. The V end was cut by 5 bases, the J end by 4 bases, with 15 bases between. The V gene's germline CDR1 is SEHNR and CDR2 FQNEAQ (reference sequence). DNA for the CDR3: TGTGCCAGCAGCCGTCAGGGGCCCACGGGAAACACCATATATTTT. Protein sequence: CASSRQGPTGNTIYF. The full variable domain, in which reference TRBV7-9 and TRBJ1-3 provide the parts outside the CDR3, is DTGVSQNPRHKITKRGQNVTFRCDPISEHNRLYWYRQTLGQGPEFLTYFQNEAQLEKSRLLSDRFSAERPKGSFSTLEIQRTEQGDSAMYLCASSRQGPTGNTIYFGEGSWLTVV.

A word on this clonotype: The junction departs from the called germline gene at one end, perhaps through a read error. CDR3 protein: CASIDGPANTGELFF. CDR3 in DNA: TGTGCCAGCATTGACGGCCCGGCGAACACCGGGGAGCTGTTTTTT. The rearrangement joins TRBV6-4 to TRBJ2-2; D is ambiguous. CDR1 is MRHNA and CDR2 is SNTAGT in the germline V gene. CDR3 length: 15 amino acids.

V is TRBV19 and J is TRBJ2-1, with no clear D. This CDR3 is 13 amino acids long. V was trimmed by 5 bases and J by 8 bases, leaving 13 bases between them. Per the germline V gene, CDR1 is LNHDA and CDR2 is SQIVND (reference sequence). The CDR3 spells CASSSRRVYEQFF. The CDR3 DNA reads TGTGCCAGTAGTTCCAGAAGAGTCTATGAGCAGTTCTTC.

This clonotype was seen many times. The J gene is TRBJ1-6, the V gene TRBV4-1, with a weak D call TRBD1 (6 bases). The germline gives CDR1 MGHRA, CDR2 YSYEKL. The V gene lost 4 bases and the J gene lost 9 bases, with 25 bases spanning the gap. The CDR3 extends over 18 amino acids. The CDR3 coding sequence is TGCGCCAGCAGCCGAGGGGGAACGGGACTGATATTCCGTTCACCCCTCCACTTT. Translation gives CASSRGGTGLIFRSPLHF.

This clonotype was seen a handful of times. The rearrangement uses TRBV27 and TRBJ2-1, with 16 bases aligning to TRBD2. The CDR3 spans 18 residues. Germline CDR1 and CDR2: MNHEY and SMNVEV (reference sequence). Unmatched junction bases numbered 10, after V lost 7 bases and J lost 4 bases. CDR3 sequence: CASTQRGTSGGAYNEQFF. In DNA, the CDR3 is TGTGCCAGCACCCAAAGAGGGACTAGCGGGGGGGCTTACAATGAGCAGTTCTTC.

The chain employs TRBV7-8 and TRBJ1-1; D not certain. The V end was cut by 4 bases, the J end by 3 bases, with 12 bases between. The CDR3 sequence is 14 residues long. The germline CDR1 and CDR2 sequences are SGHVS and FQNEAQ. CDR3 residues: CASSSVGGDTEAFF. The CDR3, as DNA: TGTGCCAGCAGCTCGGTGGGCGGGGACACTGAAGCTTTCTTT.

A few counts support this clonotype. This rearrangement joins TRBV5-1 to TRBJ2-4; D perhaps matches TRBD2 (6 bases). The germline V gene encodes CDR1 SGHRS and CDR2 YFSETQ. The CDR3 is 16 amino acids. With 4 bases removed from V and 8 bases from J, the gap between germline ends came to 22 bases. Here the CDR3 DNA reads TGCGCCAGCAGCCCCGCGGAGGCGGGACCGGGGGACATTCAGTACTTC. Amino acid sequence: CASSPAEAGPGDIQYF.

The V and J genes are TRBV2 and TRBJ1-4, with a tentative D call TRBD1 (6 bases). V lost 6 bases and J 2 bases, leaving 13 bases between the germline ends. CDR1 is SNHLY, CDR2 FYNNEI, per germline. The CDR3 extends over 15 amino acids. CDR3 sequence (DNA): TGTGCCAGCAGCCCCAGGGGTCCGACTAATGAAAAACTGTTTTTT. Protein sequence: CASSPRGPTNEKLFF.

V usage is TRBV6-6 and J usage is TRBJ2-3, with 10 positions matching TRBD2. CDR1 is MNHNY, CDR2 SVGAGI, per germline (reference sequence). The CDR3 has 16 amino acids. V was pared by 6 bases and J by 9 bases, with 15 bases of the junction left unmatched. This CDR3 reads CASRPGTRAGGWTQYF. CDR3 DNA: TGTGCCAGCAGGCCCGGGACTCGAGCGGGAGGGTGGACGCAGTATTTT.